One sample yielded the 13 T cell receptor beta chains listed below, sequenced in a study of blood T cells in healthy people across ages. With a J-beta primer mix and a sample-barcoded 5' primer, a second PCR ran about 7 to 11 cycles. TCRdb processed the 5' RACE reads anew with MiXCR; each CDR3 protein has one entry. The sample has about 1.5 million distinct CDR3 sequences, 42% seen once. The sequenced sample was blood. Receptors originate from a woman between 18 and 29 years old in good health.

The J gene is TRBJ1-6, the V gene TRBV20-1; no clear D gene. V lost 6 bases, J lost 5 bases, and 14 bases lay in between. Germline lookup yields CDR1 DFQATT and CDR2 SNEGSKA (reference sequence). The CDR3 spans 14 residues. CDR3 coding DNA: TGCAGTGCCCAGTTAGGCTGGAATAATTCACCCCTCCACTTT. Its protein product is CSAQLGWNNSPLHF.

This clonotype appeared a few times. The chain carries TRBV30 and TRBJ1-5, with TRBD1 identical over 7 bases. After removal of 1 base from V and 4 bases from J, the junction contained 1 base not matched to a gene. There are 13 residues in the CDR3. The germline CDR1 and CDR2 sequences are GTSNPN and SVGIG (reference sequence). CDR3 amino acids: CAWSGQGNQPQHF. CDR3 bases: TGTGCCTGGAGTGGACAGGGTAATCAGCCCCAGCATTTT.

The rearrangement joins TRBV4-1 to TRBJ1-2, with a weak D call TRBD1 (5 bases). The V and J ends lost 0 bases and 2 bases respectively, with 10 bases between them. CDR1 and CDR2 (germline): MGHRA, YSYEKL. CDR3 size: 15 residues. For the CDR3, the DNA is TGCGCCAGCAGCCAAGATAAGGCAGGGAACTATGGCTACACCTTC. It specifies CASSQDKAGNYGYTF.

This clonotype was counted many times. The gene calls are TRBV4-3 and TRBJ2-7; no definite D call. CDR3 size: 14 residues. Trimming took off 1 base at V and 2 bases at J, with 9 bases between the two ends. Germline V gene lookup returns CDR1 LGHNA and CDR2 YSLEER. CDR3 sequence: CASSQVPGAYEQYF. The CDR3 DNA follows: TGCGCCAGCAGCCAAGTGCCTGGGGCCTACGAGCAGTACTTC.

Many counts were recorded for this clonotype. V gene TRBV7-2 combines with J gene TRBJ1-1; D ambiguous. V lost 5 bases and J lost 4, with 14 bases in between. In germline, CDR1 is SGHTA, CDR2 FQGNSA. The CDR3 length is 14 residues. The chain's CDR3 is CASSANKGSTEAFF. DNA for the CDR3: TGTGCCAGCAGCGCAAACAAAGGGAGCACTGAAGCTTTCTTT.

This clonotype has just a few counts. J is TRBJ1-2 and V is TRBV30, with D possibly being TRBD1 (6 bases). Germline V lookup: CDR1 GTSNPN, CDR2 SVGIG (reference sequence). The CDR3 has 13 residues. V was cut by 7 bases and J by 3 bases, with 15 bases left in between. For the CDR3, the DNA is TGTGCCTTGGGGGACACTCATTACTATGGCTACACCTTC. Protein: CALGDTHYYGYTF. Together with reference TRBV30 and TRBJ1-2, the CDR3 gives the full variable domain: SQTIHQWPATLVQPVGSPLSLECTVEGTSNPNLYWYRQAAGRGLQLLFYSVGIGQISSEVPQNLSASRPQDRQFILSSKKLLLSDSGFYLCALGDTHYYGYTFGSGTRLTVV.

The chain has TRBV3-1 and TRBJ1-2, with 7 bases that match TRBD1. Unmatched junction bases numbered 13, after V lost 2 bases and J lost 7 bases. This CDR3 has 16 residues. The germline V gene encodes CDR1 LGHDT and CDR2 YNNKEL (reference sequence). CDR3 nucleotides: TGTGCCAGCAGCCAACATCGACAGGGACCAAAGGGTGGCTACACCTTC. It is translated as CASSQHRQGPKGGYTF.

The gene calls are TRBV7-6 and TRBJ2-7; maybe TRBD1 (6 bases). V was clipped by 5 bases and J by 0 bases, with 11 bases between them. The CDR3 is 14 residues long. Germline V lookup: CDR1 SGHVS, CDR2 FNYEAQ. CDR3 sequence reads: CASSAQGNSYEQYF. In DNA form, the CDR3 reads TGTGCCAGCAGCGCACAGGGAAACTCCTACGAGCAGTACTTC.

The CDR3 DNA reads TGTGCCATCAGTGCTTCTCAGGACAGTAGGTCCCCAGATACGCAGTATTTT. It encodes CAISASQDSRSPDTQYF. The chain recombines TRBV10-3 with TRBJ2-3, with D possibly being TRBD1 (6 bases). V lost 4 bases and J lost 4, with 21 bases in between. Germline lookup yields CDR1 ENHRY and CDR2 SYGVKD. The CDR3 has 17 residues.

The chain uses TRBV5-5 and TRBJ2-6; the match to TRBD1 covers 7 bases. With 2 bases clipped from V and 2 bases from J, the junction kept 4 bases outside the gene matches. The CDR3 has 16 residues. Germline CDR1 and CDR2: SGHKS and YYEKEE (reference sequence). CDR3 sequence reads: CASSFGTATGANVLTF. CDR3 coding DNA: TGTGCCAGCAGCTTTGGGACAGCTACTGGGGCCAACGTCCTGACTTTC.

The sample holds a few counts of this clonotype. V gene TRBV4-2 combines with J gene TRBJ2-7, with 10 bases matching TRBD2. The CDR3 runs to 17 residues. The V gene's germline CDR1 is LGHNA and CDR2 YNFKEQ. V trimming: 1 base; J trimming: 4 bases; junction bases outside the gene matches: 10. CDR3 DNA: TGTGCCAGCAGCCAAGGGAGTGGGTCTAGCGGGAGATACGAGCAGTACTTC. Its protein product is CASSQGSGSSGRYEQYF.

The V and J genes are TRBV12-3 or TRBV12-4 and TRBJ2-7; 11 nucleotides match TRBD2. The V and J ends lost 7 bases and 7 bases, in that order; junction bases with no gene match: 6. The CDR3 is 13 amino acids. CDR3 bases: TGTGCCAGCAAGGCTAGCGGGGGGCCTGAGCAGTACTTC. It yields the protein CASKASGGPEQYF.

This clonotype was recorded a few times. The chain recombines TRBV7-9 with TRBJ2-7; D unclear. Trimming left V 7 bases short and J 3 bases short, with 19 bases between. Germline values: CDR1 SEHNR, CDR2 FQNEAQ (reference sequence). This CDR3 region has 15 residues. CDR3 region: CASTEVPKGGYEQYF. The CDR3 DNA reads TGTGCCAGCACCGAAGTCCCCAAGGGTGGCTACGAGCAGTACTTC.